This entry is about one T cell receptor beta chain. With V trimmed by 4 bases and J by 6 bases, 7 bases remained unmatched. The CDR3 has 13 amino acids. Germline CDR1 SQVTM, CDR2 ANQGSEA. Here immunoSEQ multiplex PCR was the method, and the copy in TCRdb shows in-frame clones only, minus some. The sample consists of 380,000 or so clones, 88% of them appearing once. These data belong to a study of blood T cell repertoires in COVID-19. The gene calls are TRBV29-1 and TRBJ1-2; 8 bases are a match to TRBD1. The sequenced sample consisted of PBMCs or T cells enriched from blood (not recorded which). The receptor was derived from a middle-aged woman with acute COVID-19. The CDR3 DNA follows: TGCAGCGTTGTCGTAGGACAGGGACATGGCTACACCTTC. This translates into CSVVVGQGHGYTF.